These 5 T cell receptor beta chains came from one sample sequenced in a study of T-cell reconstitution after alpha-beta-depleted transplantation in children. Researchers prepared the TCRbeta library using unique molecular identifiers, the study reports. TCRdb used MiXCR to reprocess the PCR reads, holding one entry per CDR3 protein. The table records about 110,000 distinct CDR3 sequences, 10% of them present only once. This material consisted of PBMCs from the stem cell graft donor, taken from the stem cell graft. The origin of the receptors is a human donor who donated a stem cell graft to a child with acute lymphoblastic leukemia.

This clonotype was found many times. The chain employs TRBV27 and TRBJ2-3; 7 nucleotides match TRBD2. The CDR3 runs to 15 residues. The germline V gene encodes CDR1 MNHEY and CDR2 SMNVEV (reference sequence). CDR3 amino acids: CASRAGTTSTDTQYF. In nucleotides, the CDR3 is TGTGCGAGTCGGGCAGGGACTACGAGCACAGATACGCAGTATTTT.

This clonotype was picked up many times. V and J are TRBV12-3 or TRBV12-4 and TRBJ1-4; maybe TRBD1 (6 bases). The CDR3 sequence is 14 residues long. The ends were cut back, 0 bases at V and 8 bases at J, with 10 bases in the middle. In nucleotides, the CDR3 is TGTGCCAGCAGTTTAGCGAGGCAGGGGGAAAAACTGTTTTTT. It encodes CASSLARQGEKLFF.

Of note for this clonotype: This may be a read error: a much more frequent sequence differs by one nucleotide. This chain connects TRBV5-1 to TRBJ2-2; a possible D gene is TRBD1 (6 bases). This CDR3 comprises 15 residues. From germline, CDR1 is SGHRS and CDR2 YFSETQ. Trimming left V 2 bases short and J 2 bases short, with 10 bases between. CDR3: CASSFLRGNTGELFF. The CDR3 DNA reads TGCGCCAGCAGCTTTCTCAGGGGAAACACCGGGGAGCTGTTTTTT. The whole variable domain, filled in from reference TRBV5-1 and TRBJ2-2, reads KAGVTQTPRYLIKTRGQQVTLSCSPISGHRSVSWYQQTPGQGLQFLFEYFSETQRNKGNFPGRFSGRQFSNSRSEMNVSTLELGDSALYLCASSFLRGNTGELFFGEGSRLTVL.

This clonotype was detected many times. The chain's CDR3 is CASSVTANMNTEAFF. CDR3 sequence (DNA): TGCGCCAGCAGCGTGACAGCCAACATGAACACTGAAGCTTTCTTT. The V gene is TRBV5-1, the J gene TRBJ1-1; D is perhaps TRBD1 (5 bases). Per the germline V gene, CDR1 is SGHRS and CDR2 is YFSETQ. V lost 4 bases and J 0 bases, leaving 13 bases between the germline ends. This CDR3 is built from 15 residues.

This clonotype was observed many times. The chain couples TRBV29-1 to TRBJ1-1; D gene unclear. CDR1 SQVTM and CDR2 ANQGSEA come from the germline V gene. V lost 7 bases and J 6 bases, leaving 12 bases between the germline ends. The CDR3 is 11 residues long. CDR3 nucleotide sequence: TGCAGCGCCGAGGCCTCTCCTGAAGCTTTCTTT. This encodes CSAEASPEAFF.